Below are 30 T cell receptor beta chains sequenced from a single sample in a study of cytomegalovirus exposure and HLA in healthy donors. This PCR relied on a set of 60 Vbeta primers and 13 Jbeta primers. Generated by immunoSEQ multiplex PCR, the TCRdb table keeps only in-frame clones and is missing some. This table holds approximately 190,000 clones, approximately 90% found once. The source material was PBMCs. These receptor sequences come from a boy under 10 years old in good health and CMV-seronegative.

This clone was observed a handful of times. The V gene is TRBV2, the J gene TRBJ1-1, with D hard to call. Trimming shortened V by 7 bases and J by 5 bases, and 8 bases separated the two germline ends. Germline V gene lookup returns CDR1 SNHLY and CDR2 FYNNEI. The CDR3 runs 11 residues. In DNA, the CDR3 is TGTGCCAGCAAGGTGAGGACTGAAGCTTTCTTT. This translates into CASKVRTEAFF.

The chain recombines TRBV5-1 with TRBJ1-2, with 7 bases fitting TRBD1. The V segment lost 3 bases and the J segment 7 bases; nucleotides outside the gene matches: 12. Germline assignment: CDR1 SGHRS and CDR2 YFSETQ. This CDR3 has 15 residues. CDR3 in amino acids: CASSWDSHQSIGYTF. CDR3 in DNA: TGCGCCAGCAGCTGGGACAGCCACCAATCTATTGGCTACACCTTC.

V and J are TRBV30 and TRBJ2-2, with a possible D match to TRBD1 (6 bases). Germline V gene sequence: CDR1 GTSNPN, CDR2 SVGIG (reference sequence). V lost 5 bases and J lost 0, with 7 bases in between. The CDR3 is made up of 13 amino acids. The CDR3 DNA reads TGTGCCTGGCGGACAGCGAACACCGGGGAGCTGTTTTTT. As protein: CAWRTANTGELFF.

CDR3 sequence (DNA): TGTGCCAGCAGTCCAAGACAGGGATCGAACACCGGGGAGCTGTTTTTT. It specifies CASSPRQGSNTGELFF. The gene calls are TRBV28 and TRBJ2-2; 7 bases map to TRBD1. Germline-derived CDR1 and CDR2 are MDHEN and SYDVKM. This CDR3 is built from 16 residues. After removal of 5 bases from V and 0 bases from J, the junction contained 6 bases not matched to a gene. Together with reference TRBV28 and TRBJ2-2, the CDR3 gives the full variable domain: DVKVTQSSRYLVKRTGEKVFLECVQDMDHENMFWYRQDPGLGLRLIYFSYDVKMKEKGDIPEGYSVSREKKERFSLILESASTNQTSMYLCASSPRQGSNTGELFFGEGSRLTVL.

The chain combines TRBV19 with TRBJ2-7; TRBD1 agrees at 9 bases. The CDR3 spans 16 residues. Germline trimming cut 5 bases from V and 6 bases from J; bases unmatched to any gene: 14. CDR1 and CDR2 from the germline V gene are LNHDA and SQIVND (reference sequence). In nucleotides, the CDR3 is TGTGCCAGTAGTGGAAGGACAGGGGCTGGGGTAGGCGAGCAGTACTTC. This encodes CASSGRTGAGVGEQYF.

The chain employs TRBV5-6 and TRBJ2-5; tentative D call: TRBD2 (5 bases). TRBJ2-7 explains the end of the DNA better; the J call may be wrong. This CDR3 is built from 14 residues. CDR1 is SGHDT and CDR2 is YYEEEE in the germline V gene. The CDR3 reads CASSLADSPYEQYF. The CDR3 DNA reads TGTGCCAGCAGCTTAGCGGATTCCCCCTACGAGCAGTACTTC.

The chain uses TRBV6-5 and TRBJ2-4, with D perhaps matching TRBD2 (5 bases). CDR1 and CDR2 (germline): MNHEY, SVGAGI. V lost 9 bases and J lost 0, with 12 bases in between. CDR3 length: 14 residues. The CDR3 DNA follows: TGTGCCAGTTGCCCTAGCTCAGCCAAAAACATTCAGTACTTC. It codes for CASCPSSAKNIQYF.

The chain carries TRBV6-1 and TRBJ2-7; TRBD1 agrees at 7 bases. The CDR3 is 14 residues long. The V segment lost 6 bases and the J segment 7 bases; nucleotides outside the gene matches: 12. Germline V gives CDR1 MNHNS, CDR2 SASEGT. The CDR3 reads CASRSDRSFGEQYF. As DNA, the CDR3 is TGTGCCAGCAGGTCGGACAGGAGCTTTGGTGAGCAGTACTTC.

This clone was seen once. Germline is not matched at one junction end, which may reflect a read error. The chain is built from TRBV7-9 and TRBJ2-2, with 14 bases that match TRBD2. This CDR3 region has 16 residues. In germline, CDR1 is SEHNR, CDR2 FQNEAQ (reference sequence). The DNA of the CDR3 is TGTTCCAGCAGCCCCAGACTAGCGGGGGGGCCGGGGGAGCTGTTTTTT. It translates to CSSSPRLAGGPGELFF.

J is TRBJ2-1 and V is TRBV27; 9 bases line up with TRBD2. The CDR3 is 14 amino acids. J was trimmed by 5 bases and V by 5 bases; bases with no gene match: 4. Per germline, CDR1 MNHEY and CDR2 SMNVEV (reference sequence). The CDR3 here is CASSPRTSDNEQFF. The DNA of the CDR3 is TGTGCCAGCAGTCCCCGGACTAGCGACAATGAGCAGTTCTTC.

The chain links TRBV10-3 to TRBJ1-1, with a tentative D call TRBD1 (5 bases). The CDR3 runs to 13 residues. Looked up from germline, CDR1 is ENHRY and CDR2 is SYGVKD. V gave up 7 bases and J gave up 2 bases, with 11 bases separating them. CDR3 loop: CAITKTENTEAFF. The CDR3 DNA reads as TGTGCCATCACCAAGACAGAAAACACTGAAGCTTTCTTT.

The chain recombines TRBV6-1 with TRBJ1-1; 9 bases match TRBD1. Germline-derived CDR1 and CDR2 are MNHNS and SASEGT. Unmatched junction bases numbered 11, after V lost 9 bases and J lost 3 bases. The CDR3 is 15 residues long. The CDR3 protein is CASDRDRVFDTEAFF. As DNA, the CDR3 is TGTGCCAGTGACCGGGACAGGGTGTTCGACACTGAAGCTTTCTTT.

This clone showed up just a few times. V gene TRBV5-4 combines with J gene TRBJ1-4, with TRBD1 matching over 9 bases. The CDR3 sequence is 14 residues long. Germline CDR1 reads SGHNT; CDR2 reads YYREEE (reference sequence). V trimming: 0 bases; J trimming: 7 bases; junction bases outside the gene matches: 1. CDR3 residues: CASSLGGQGEKLFF. The DNA for the CDR3 is TGTGCCAGCAGCTTGGGGGGACAGGGTGAAAAACTGTTTTTT. The variable domain in full, with the rest retrieved from reference TRBV5-4 and TRBJ1-4, is ETGVTQSPTHLIKTRGQQVTLRCSSQSGHNTVSWYQQALGQGPQFIFQYYREEENGRGNFPPRFSGLQFPNYSSELNVNALELDDSALYLCASSLGGQGEKLFFGSGTQLSVL.

This clone was observed a handful of times. This chain's CDR3 is CASTLAGNTEAFF. The CDR3 bases are TGTGCCAGCACCCTGGCGGGGAACACTGAAGCTTTCTTT. The rearrangement joins TRBV2 to TRBJ1-1; D remains unclear. Germline CDR1 SNHLY, CDR2 FYNNEI. There are 13 residues in the CDR3. Trimming shortened V by 7 bases and J by 1 base, and 10 bases separated the two germline ends.

The J gene is TRBJ2-7, the V gene TRBV2; no definite D call. The germline V and J ends were trimmed by 2 bases and 3 bases, with 11 bases remaining between them. The CDR3 consists of 14 residues. CDR1 is SNHLY, CDR2 FYNNEI, per germline. Here the CDR3 DNA reads TGTGCCAGCAGTGAAACGAGAGGCAACTACGAGCAGTACTTC. Protein sequence: CASSETRGNYEQYF.

V is TRBV19 and J is TRBJ2-1; TRBD1 matches at 7 bases. The trim removed 4 bases at V and 8 bases at J, leaving 5 bases unmatched. The CDR3 spans 13 residues. Germline lookup yields CDR1 LNHDA and CDR2 SQIVND (reference sequence). The CDR3: CASSNRDSDEQFF. The CDR3 DNA is TGTGCCAGTAGTAACCGGGACAGCGATGAGCAGTTCTTC.

The V and J genes are TRBV25-1 and TRBJ2-7, with 15 bases fitting TRBD2. The CDR3 has 17 amino acids. Germline CDR1 is MGHDK and CDR2 is SYGVNS. The V and J ends lost 4 bases and 4 bases, in that order; junction bases with no gene match: 8. The CDR3 loop reads CASSGRTSGRAEYEQYF. CDR3 nucleotides: TGTGCCAGCAGTGGAAGGACTAGCGGGAGGGCCGAGTACGAGCAGTACTTC.

This clone was picked up a small number of times. The chain couples TRBV4-1 to TRBJ2-6, with TRBD1 matching 9 bases. Germline CDR1 is MGHRA and CDR2 is YSYEKL. The junction had 12 bases not matched to a gene; V was cut back by 0 bases and J by 0 bases. There are 21 residues in the CDR3. Written as DNA, the CDR3 is TGCGCCAGCAGCCAAGAAAGGGGGGGGACAGGGCTATTCTCTGGGGCCAACGTCCTGACTTTC. Translation gives CASSQERGGTGLFSGANVLTF.

V is TRBV2 and J is TRBJ2-1, with D possibly TRBD2 on 8 matching bases. This CDR3 is built from 22 residues. Germline V gene lookup returns CDR1 SNHLY and CDR2 FYNNEI. The ends were cut back, 8 bases at V and 3 bases at J, with 38 bases in the middle. CDR3 nucleotide sequence: TGTGCCAGCGTTGGGACAGATCTTTCCGGGACTAGAATTGGCCCCTACTACAATGAGCAGTTCTTC. It is translated as CASVGTDLSGTRIGPYYNEQFF.

The chain uses TRBV11-3 and TRBJ2-3; maybe TRBD2 (5 bases). Trimming took off 1 base at V and 3 bases at J, with 5 bases between the two ends. The CDR3 is 13 amino acids. The germline V gene encodes CDR1 SGHNT and CDR2 YENEEA. The chain's CDR3 is CASSLGGTDTQYF. CDR3 DNA sequence: TGTGCCAGCAGCTTAGGCGGGACAGATACGCAGTATTTT.

The chain links TRBV27 to TRBJ1-4; TRBD1 matches 11 bases. The junction had 4 bases not matched to a gene; V was cut back by 4 bases and J by 3 bases. The CDR3 loop spans 16 amino acids. Germline V gene lookup returns CDR1 MNHEY and CDR2 SMNVEV (reference sequence). CDR3 sequence: CASSSDRGRANEKLFF. CDR3 bases: TGTGCCAGCAGTTCGGACAGGGGGCGGGCTAATGAAAAACTGTTTTTT. Full variable domain (remainder filled in from reference TRBV27 and TRBJ1-4): EAQVTQNPRYLITVTGKKLTVTCSQNMNHEYMSWYRQDPGLGLRQIYYSMNVEVTDKGDVPEGYKVSRKEKRNFPLILESPSPNQTSLYFCASSSDRGRANEKLFFGSGTQLSVL.

The V and J genes are TRBV6-5 and TRBJ2-7; tentative D call: TRBD1 (6 bases). Deletions cut 4 bases from V and 7 bases from J, with 8 bases between. The CDR3 covers 11 residues. Germline lookup yields CDR1 MNHEY and CDR2 SVGAGI. DNA of the CDR3: TGTGCCAGCAGTTCTACAGGGGAGCAGTACTTC. It encodes CASSSTGEQYF.

This chain joins TRBV15 and TRBJ2-3; 9 positions match TRBD2. The CDR3 extends over 15 amino acids. The J segment lost 5 bases and the V segment lost 0 bases, leaving 3 bases of the junction unmatched. From germline, CDR1 is LNHNV and CDR2 YYDKDF (reference sequence). CDR3 nucleotide sequence: TGTGCCACCAGCAGAGATGCGGGGGGGCAAGATACGCAGTATTTT. It specifies CATSRDAGGQDTQYF.

The chain joins TRBV30 to TRBJ2-1, with 9 bases lining up with TRBD2. V lost 3 bases and J lost 13; bases outside the gene matches: 4. Germline CDR1 reads GTSNPN; CDR2 reads SVGIG (reference sequence). The CDR3 consists of 11 residues. CDR3 residues: CAWSPGTSQFF. The CDR3 DNA follows: TGTGCCTGGAGCCCCGGGACTAGCCAGTTCTTC.

The V gene is TRBV18, the J gene TRBJ1-6; 7 nucleotides line up with TRBD1. Trimming removed 3 bases from V and 7 bases from J; junction bases left unmatched: 6. This CDR3 comprises 15 residues. The germline gives CDR1 KGHSH, CDR2 LQKENI. DNA for the CDR3: TGTGCCAGCTCACCCATGACAGGGACCAATTCACCCCTCCACTTT. Translated: CASSPMTGTNSPLHF. The full variable domain, completed using reference TRBV18 and TRBJ1-6, is NAGVMQNPRHLVRRRGQEARLRCSPMKGHSHVYWYRQLPEEGLKFMVYLQKENIIDESGMPKERFSAEFPKEGPSILRIQQVVRGDSAAYFCASSPMTGTNSPLHFGNGTRLTVT.

This clone was seen a handful of times. This chain links TRBV6-5 with TRBJ2-7; 10 bases are shared with TRBD2. The V segment lost 6 bases and the J segment 5 bases; nucleotides outside the gene matches: 7. Germline CDR1 MNHEY, CDR2 SVGAGI. The CDR3 is 14 residues long. CDR3 amino acids: CASSEREGLDEQYF. The CDR3 bases are TGTGCCAGCAGCGAGCGGGAGGGCTTGGACGAGCAGTACTTC.

The chain couples TRBV30 to TRBJ2-5, with D perhaps TRBD2 (6 bases). Germline V gives CDR1 GTSNPN, CDR2 SVGIG (reference sequence). The CDR3 consists of 14 residues. V shed 0 bases and J shed 5 bases, with 13 bases lying between them. The CDR3 reads CAWSVGRGKETQYF. CDR3 sequence (DNA): TGTGCCTGGAGTGTTGGACGGGGGAAGGAGACCCAGTACTTC. Looking up the rest from reference TRBV30 and TRBJ2-5 gives the full variable domain: SQTIHQWPATLVQPVGSPLSLECTVEGTSNPNLYWYRQAAGRGLQLLFYSVGIGQISSEVPQNLSASRPQDRQFILSSKKLLLSDSGFYLCAWSVGRGKETQYFGPGTRLLVL.

The rearrangement links TRBV7-9 to TRBJ1-2, with 8 bases fitting TRBD1. The CDR3 consists of 15 residues. Germline V CDR1 and CDR2: SEHNR, FQNEAQ (reference sequence). Trimming removed 5 bases from V and 4 bases from J; junction bases left unmatched: 9. The CDR3 DNA is TGTGCCAGCAGCGAGCCGGGACAGGTCACCTATGGCTACACCTTC. Encoded protein: CASSEPGQVTYGYTF.

The gene calls are TRBV7-9 and TRBJ2-1; possible D gene TRBD2, 5 bases. CDR1 is SEHNR, CDR2 FQNEAQ, per germline (reference sequence). CDR3 size: 14 residues. Trimming pared 2 bases from V and 7 bases from J, leaving 12 bases between. The chain's CDR3 is CASSLTLARNEQFF. The CDR3 DNA sequence: TGTGCCAGCAGCTTAACCCTAGCCCGAAATGAGCAGTTCTTC.

V usage is TRBV5-6 and J usage is TRBJ1-1; D unresolved. Germline CDR1 and CDR2: SGHDT and YYEEEE. The CDR3 is 11 residues long. The V end was cut by 3 bases, the J end by 2 bases, with 2 bases between. CDR3 coding DNA: TGTGCCAGCAGCTCAAACACTGAAGCTTTCTTT. Translation: CASSSNTEAFF.